These T cell receptor beta chains were read from a single sample in a study of cytomegalovirus exposure and HLA in healthy donors. This table comes from immunoSEQ multiplex PCR, and its TCRdb copy is limited to in-frame clones, with some not included. The data hold 90,000 to 100,000 clones, with about 62% observed a single time. Material for sequencing was PBMCs. The source of these receptors is a young man in good health and CMV-seronegative. The CDR3 runs from the conserved cysteine through the conserved F or W. Each record gives: CDR3 DNA, CDR3 protein, J gene, clone size, D gene, V gene. A D gene is named only where the DNA matches it firmly. Not every row has a clone size; where given, it reads once, few, many or a size class.

TGTGCCATCAGCGGACAGGAGACGACCTACGAGCAGTACTTC | CAISGQETTYEQYF | TRBJ2-7 | NA | TRBD1 | TRBV10-3
TGTGCCAGCAGTTTAGTAGGGGGGACTAGCGGGAGGGCCAATGAGCAGTTCTTC | CASSLVGGTSGRANEQFF | TRBJ2-1 | NA | TRBD2 | TRBV28
TGCGCCAGCAACCGAGAGGGAGCCGGTGATGGCTACACCTTC | CASNREGAGDGYTF | TRBJ1-2 | once | NA | TRBV5-1
TGTGCTAGTGGTTTACGACTAGCGGGAGGTTCCTACAATGAGCAGTTCTTC | CASGLRLAGGSYNEQFF | TRBJ2-1 | NA | TRBD2 | TRBV12-5
TGTGCCAGCAGCCTAGAACCCCTGAGCTCCTACGAGCAGTACTTC | CASSLEPLSSYEQYF | TRBJ2-7 | NA | NA | TRBV14
TGTGCCAATGACAGAGCGAACACTGAAGCTTTCTTT | CANDRANTEAFF | TRBJ1-1 | few | NA | TRBV2
TGTGCCAGCAGCTCCGACAGGGGGCGCAAAGATACGCAGTATTTT | CASSSDRGRKDTQYF | TRBJ2-3 | few | TRBD1 | TRBV7-8
TGTGCCAGCAGCAAAGCGACTAGCGGGTACCAAGAGACCCAGTACTTC | CASSKATSGYQETQYF | TRBJ2-5 | NA | NA | TRBV21-1
TGTGCCAGCAGCCCTCTAGCGGGGGCGGGCACAGATACGCAGTATTTT | CASSPLAGAGTDTQYF | TRBJ2-3 | NA | TRBD2 | TRBV14
TGCGCCAGCAGTGGCTATTCTGACGAGCAGTACTTC | CASSGYSDEQYF | TRBJ2-7 | few | NA | TRBV10-1
TGTGCCAGCAGCTTGGGAACGGGGGGGCCGGAGACCCAGTACTTC | CASSLGTGGPETQYF | TRBJ2-5 | few | TRBD2 | TRBV7-2
TGTGCCAGCAGTTACTCGAGGTTCTACGAGCAGTACTTC | CASSYSRFYEQYF | TRBJ2-7 | NA | NA | TRBV6-6